These 2 T cell receptor beta chains share one sample of origin, sequenced in a study of CD8+ T cells in alopecia areata. Treatment of the sample: oral pan-JAK inhibitor, 5-10 mg twice daily. Extraction of RNA preceded its reverse transcription into cDNA, which served as the sequencing template. The protocol was immunoSEQ multiplex PCR, while the TCRdb copy is restricted to in-frame clones and leaves out a portion. The sample includes a few hundred thousand clones, 50% to 70% of them seen just once. The input for sequencing was CD4+ T cells sorted from blood, taken at week 4, from a patient treated with tofacitinib. These receptors all come from a human donor with alopecia areata.

The rearrangement links TRBV30 to TRBJ2-5; D possibly corresponds to TRBD1 (6 bases). The CDR3 runs 12 residues. V lost 2 bases and J lost 5, with 9 bases in between. Germline lookup yields CDR1 GTSNPN and CDR2 SVGIG (reference sequence). Written as DNA, the CDR3 is TGTGCCTGGAGTTTACAGGGTGAGACCCAGTACTTC. Translated: CAWSLQGETQYF.

The V and J genes are TRBV30 and TRBJ2-7; D is tentatively TRBD1 or TRBD2 (6 bases each). Trimming took 0 bases from V and 5 from J, leaving 14 bases between them. This CDR3 has 14 amino acids. The germline gives CDR1 GTSNPN, CDR2 SVGIG (reference sequence). The CDR3 sequence is CAWSVGGGIHEQYF. Written as DNA, the CDR3 is TGTGCCTGGAGTGTTGGAGGGGGGATCCACGAGCAGTACTTC.